This entry lists 27 T cell receptor beta chains sequenced from one sample in a study of blood T cell repertoires in COVID-19. The assay was immunoSEQ multiplex PCR, and TCRdb's table has in-frame clones only and misses some. The table records roughly 250,000 clones, approximately 88% of them present only once. The sequenced sample consisted of PBMCs or T cells enriched from blood (not recorded which). The receptors shown here come from a woman in her thirties or forties with acute COVID-19.

V usage is TRBV9 and J usage is TRBJ1-4; D perhaps matches TRBD1 (6 bases). Germline-derived CDR1 and CDR2 are SGDLS and YYNGEE. The CDR3 is 14 residues long. V lost 6 bases and J lost 7, with 16 bases in between. CDR3 in DNA: TGTGCCAGCACCCCCGGGGGGCAGAGTGAAAAACTGTTTTTT. Its translation: CASTPGGQSEKLFF.

V is TRBV19 and J is TRBJ1-6, with TRBD1 matching over 8 bases. The V gene end was trimmed by 6 bases and the J gene end by 10 bases; junction bases not matched to a gene: 8. Germline CDR1 and CDR2: LNHDA and SQIVND (reference sequence). The CDR3 totals 14 residues. CDR3 loop: CASSRDRRPSPLHF. The DNA for the CDR3 is TGTGCCAGTAGCAGGGACAGGCGCCCCTCACCCCTCCACTTT. Using reference TRBV19 and TRBJ1-6 for the parts outside the CDR3, the full variable domain is DGGITQSPKYLFRKEGQNVTLSCEQNLNHDAMYWYRQDPGQGLRLIYYSQIVNDFQKGDIAEGYSVSREKKESFPLTVTSAQKNPTAFYLCASSRDRRPSPLHFGNGTRLTVT.

The J gene is TRBJ2-5, the V gene TRBV27; TRBD2 might be the D (5 bases). The ends were cut back, 7 bases at V and 5 bases at J, with 14 bases in the middle. CDR1 and CDR2 from the germline V gene are MNHEY and SMNVEV (reference sequence). The CDR3 extends over 13 amino acids. The DNA for the CDR3 is TGTGCCAGCACGTCTGGTAGAGGGGAGACCCAGTACTTC. Its protein is CASTSGRGETQYF.

The rearrangement links TRBV2 to TRBJ2-1; TRBD2 matches at 8 bases. CDR1 is SNHLY, CDR2 FYNNEI, per germline. With 6 bases clipped from V and 6 bases from J, the junction kept 16 bases outside the gene matches. The CDR3 length is 17 residues. The CDR3 region is CASRASAGGTLGNEQFF. CDR3 sequence (DNA): TGTGCCAGCAGGGCATCGGCGGGAGGAACCTTAGGCAATGAGCAGTTCTTC.

The chain couples TRBV11-2 to TRBJ2-5; 10 bases are a match to TRBD1. With V trimmed by 7 bases and J by 3 bases, 14 bases remained unmatched. Germline V gives CDR1 SGHAT, CDR2 FQNNGV. The CDR3 loop spans 17 amino acids. The CDR3 sequence: CASTRNPRQGAKETQYF. CDR3 nucleotide sequence: TGTGCCAGCACCCGAAACCCAAGACAGGGGGCTAAAGAGACCCAGTACTTC.

The chain is built from TRBV3-1 (or the pseudogene TRBV3-2) and TRBJ2-1; 10 nucleotides align to TRBD2. The CDR3 length is 15 residues. Trimming removed 6 bases from V and 3 bases from J; junction bases left unmatched: 5. Looked up from germline, CDR1 is LGHDT and CDR2 is YNNKEL (reference sequence). CDR3 nucleotide sequence: TGTGCCAGCAGTCCAACTAGCGGGGTCTACAATGAGCAGTTCTTC. The encoded protein is CASSPTSGVYNEQFF.

CDR3 loop: CASSFDRGYGYTF. CDR3 nucleotides: TGTGCCAGCAGTTTTGACAGGGGCTATGGCTACACCTTC. The chain joins TRBV12-3 or TRBV12-4 to TRBJ1-2; 8 bases are shared with TRBD1. The CDR3 length is 13 residues. V shed 3 bases, J shed 4 bases, and the junction held 1 base outside the gene matches.

V gene TRBV28 combines with J gene TRBJ2-7, with a possible D match to TRBD2 (5 bases). This CDR3 has 14 amino acids. The V end lost 5 bases, the J end lost 3 bases, and 14 bases lay between the germline ends. Germline-derived CDR1 and CDR2 are MDHEN and SYDVKM. CDR3: CASSPFGVFYEQYF. The DNA for the CDR3 is TGTGCCAGCAGTCCTTTCGGGGTGTTCTACGAGCAGTACTTC.

The chain is built from TRBV5-1 and TRBJ1-5, with D maybe TRBD1 (5 bases). Trimming left V 4 bases short and J 0 bases short, with 8 bases between. Per the germline V gene, CDR1 is SGHRS and CDR2 is YFSETQ. The CDR3 has 14 amino acids. The CDR3 sequence: CASSKDTSNQPQHF. The CDR3 DNA is TGCGCCAGCAGCAAGGACACTAGCAATCAGCCCCAGCATTTT.

This clone was seen a few times. The chain has TRBV6-1 and TRBJ1-5; 9 nucleotides align to TRBD1. Germline lookup yields CDR1 MNHNS and CDR2 SASEGT. Germline trimming cut 2 bases from V and 3 bases from J; bases unmatched to any gene: 5. The CDR3 loop spans 16 amino acids. The CDR3 nucleotides are TGTGCCAGCAGTGAATTGGGACAGGGAAACAATCAGCCCCAGCATTTT. This codes for CASSELGQGNNQPQHF.

The gene calls are TRBV29-1 and TRBJ2-1; D is uncertain. V was shortened by 3 bases and J by 6 bases, with 3 bases between the two germline ends. Germline lookup yields CDR1 SQVTM and CDR2 ANQGSEA. This CDR3 has 10 amino acids. The CDR3 nucleotides are TGCAGCGTTGACGTCAATGAGCAGTTCTTC. It translates to CSVDVNEQFF.

The chain employs TRBV6-5 and TRBJ2-7, with 8 bases lining up with TRBD2. This CDR3 contains 14 residues. CDR1 and CDR2 from the germline V gene are MNHEY and SVGAGI. The J segment lost 3 bases and the V segment lost 6 bases, leaving 7 bases of the junction unmatched. CDR3 loop: CASSAGTRVYEQYF. The CDR3 nucleotides are TGTGCCAGCAGCGCCGGGACTAGAGTCTACGAGCAGTACTTC.

The rearrangement joins TRBV6-4 to TRBJ1-2, with 12 bases identical to TRBD1. Germline-derived CDR1 and CDR2 are MRHNA and SNTAGT. This CDR3 has 15 amino acids. The ends lost 9 bases at V and 4 bases at J; junction bases unmatched: 9. CDR3 sequence (DNA): TGTGCCAGTTGGGACAGGGGGCCGGGGAGCTATGGCTACACCTTC. It codes for CASWDRGPGSYGYTF.

The chain's CDR3 is CASSENGGNNQPQHF. As DNA, the CDR3 is TGTGCCAGCAGTGAAAATGGGGGGAATAATCAGCCCCAGCATTTT. The chain recombines TRBV6-4 with TRBJ1-5, with a weak D call TRBD1 (5 bases). This CDR3 region has 15 residues. V gave up 3 bases and J gave up 4 bases, with 13 bases separating them. Looked up from germline, CDR1 is MRHNA and CDR2 is SNTAGT.

The CDR3 sequence: CAWSLIQGNYGYTF. DNA for the CDR3: TGTGCCTGGAGCCTCATACAGGGGAACTATGGCTACACCTTC. The rearrangement joins TRBV30 to TRBJ1-2; 7 bases agree with TRBD1. V shed 3 bases and J 2 bases; nucleotides not matched to a gene: 6. The CDR3 consists of 14 residues. CDR1 and CDR2 (germline): GTSNPN, SVGIG (reference sequence). Filled out from reference TRBV30 and TRBJ1-2, the complete variable domain reads SQTIHQWPATLVQPVGSPLSLECTVEGTSNPNLYWYRQAAGRGLQLLFYSVGIGQISSEVPQNLSASRPQDRQFILSSKKLLLSDSGFYLCAWSLIQGNYGYTFGSGTRLTVV.

This clone was counted a few times. This rearrangement joins TRBV7-9 to TRBJ2-7; D call uncertain. The CDR3 consists of 12 residues. V lost 5 bases and J 1 base, leaving 6 bases between the germline ends. Germline V gene data show CDR1 as SEHNR and CDR2 as FQNEAQ (reference sequence). Here the CDR3 reads CASSRASYEQYF. The CDR3 bases are TGTGCCAGCAGCAGAGCTTCCTACGAGCAGTACTTC.

The chain recombines TRBV10-2 with TRBJ2-1; maybe TRBD1 (6 bases). The germline gives CDR1 WSHSY, CDR2 SAAADI. The CDR3 extends over 15 amino acids. The V and J ends lost 3 bases and 9 bases respectively, with 18 bases between them. The CDR3 DNA is TGCGCCAGCAGTGACTTTTGGGGGCTAGCTCGTGAGCAGTTCTTC. This gives the protein CASSDFWGLAREQFF.

Concerning this clone: This same CDR3 is encoded by further DNA sequences in the sample. The rearrangement joins TRBV11-2 to TRBJ1-5, with 9 bases that match TRBD1. V shed 3 bases and J 7 bases; nucleotides not matched to a gene: 1. Germline CDR1 SGHAT, CDR2 FQNNGV. The CDR3 totals 13 residues. The CDR3 bases are TGTGCCAGCAGCTTGGACAGGGGCCAGCCCCAGCATTTT. This encodes CASSLDRGQPQHF.

The chain has TRBV18 and TRBJ2-2, with TRBD1 matching 8 bases. Germline CDR1 and CDR2: KGHSH and LQKENI. The V gene end was trimmed by 3 bases and the J gene end by 3 bases; junction bases not matched to a gene: 6. The CDR3 extends over 16 amino acids. For the CDR3, the DNA is TGTGCCAGCTCACCGTTAGGACAGGGATACACCGGGGAGCTGTTTTTT. Its translation: CASSPLGQGYTGELFF. Full variable domain (outside the CDR3, taken from reference TRBV18 and TRBJ2-2): NAGVMQNPRHLVRRRGQEARLRCSPMKGHSHVYWYRQLPEEGLKFMVYLQKENIIDESGMPKERFSAEFPKEGPSILRIQQVVRGDSAAYFCASSPLGQGYTGELFFGEGSRLTVL.

The rearrangement uses TRBV10-2 and TRBJ2-5; 11 nucleotides agree with TRBD2. This CDR3 has 15 residues. Trimming at V came to 2 bases and at J to 3 bases, leaving 2 bases not matched to a gene. CDR1 and CDR2 from the germline V gene are WSHSY and SAAADI. The CDR3 is CASSETSGRKETQYF. The CDR3 nucleotides are TGCGCCAGCAGTGAGACTAGCGGGAGAAAAGAGACCCAGTACTTC.

This clone is a singleton in its sample. This chain links TRBV5-5 with TRBJ1-2, with D perhaps matching TRBD1 (5 bases). This CDR3 has 15 amino acids. Trimming left V 0 bases short and J 5 bases short, with 14 bases between. CDR1 SGHKS and CDR2 YYEKEE come from the germline V gene (reference sequence). DNA for the CDR3: TGTGCCAGCAGCTTGGTTTCAGGGTCTGGGTATGGCTACACCTTC. It yields the protein CASSLVSGSGYGYTF.

The chain couples TRBV5-1 to TRBJ1-1; no definite D call. This CDR3 comprises 14 residues. The germline V and J ends were trimmed by 0 bases and 1 base, with 7 bases remaining between them. Germline lookup yields CDR1 SGHRS and CDR2 YFSETQ. In DNA, the CDR3 is TGCGCCAGCAGCTTGGTTTCCCAGAACACTGAAGCTTTCTTT. It is translated as CASSLVSQNTEAFF.

J is TRBJ2-4 and V is TRBV9, with no clear D. Germline CDR1 reads SGDLS; CDR2 reads YYNGEE. The CDR3 is 15 residues long. V was trimmed by 4 bases and J by 0 bases, leaving 11 bases between them. CDR3 in amino acids: CASSPSLIAKNIQYF. DNA for the CDR3: TGTGCCAGCAGCCCCTCCCTAATAGCCAAAAACATTCAGTACTTC. Using reference TRBV9 and TRBJ2-4 for the parts outside the CDR3, the full variable domain is DSGVTQTPKHLITATGQRVTLRCSPRSGDLSVYWYQQSLDQGLQFLIQYYNGEERAKGNILERFSAQQFPDLHSELNLSSLELGDSALYFCASSPSLIAKNIQYFGAGTRLSVL.

The rearrangement links TRBV19 to TRBJ1-3; 11 positions match TRBD1. The CDR3 sequence is 17 residues long. CDR1 LNHDA and CDR2 SQIVND come from the germline V gene (reference sequence). The junction had 8 bases not matched to a gene; V was cut back by 5 bases and J by 2 bases. CDR3 sequence reads: CASSLGQGVITGNTIYF. Written as DNA, the CDR3 is TGTGCCAGTAGTCTGGGACAGGGGGTAATAACTGGAAACACCATATATTTT.

V usage is TRBV27 and J usage is TRBJ2-5, with 8 bases lining up with TRBD1. V lost 6 bases and J lost 5; bases outside the gene matches: 11. Germline loops: CDR1 MNHEY, CDR2 SMNVEV (reference sequence). The CDR3 spans 15 residues. Written as DNA, the CDR3 is TGTGCCAGCAGCCGCGACAGGGGCGCGGGGGAGACCCAGTACTTC. The encoded protein is CASSRDRGAGETQYF.

The chain employs TRBV5-1 and TRBJ1-1; perhaps TRBD1 as D (6 bases). Germline-derived CDR1 and CDR2 are SGHRS and YFSETQ. CDR3 size: 14 residues. V was pared by 4 bases and J by 1 base, with 11 bases between. In DNA, the CDR3 is TGCGCCAGCAGCATACAGGGTAAGAACACTGAAGCTTTCTTT. It yields the protein CASSIQGKNTEAFF.

Only a few counts were recorded for this clone. The chain combines TRBV7-2 with TRBJ1-2, with 8 bases lining up with TRBD1. V gave up 5 bases and J gave up 7 bases; unmatched junction bases: 6. This CDR3 region has 13 residues. Germline V gene lookup returns CDR1 SGHTA and CDR2 FQGNSA. This chain's CDR3 is CASSPQGAPGYTF. DNA of the CDR3: TGTGCCAGCAGCCCTCAGGGGGCGCCTGGCTACACCTTC.